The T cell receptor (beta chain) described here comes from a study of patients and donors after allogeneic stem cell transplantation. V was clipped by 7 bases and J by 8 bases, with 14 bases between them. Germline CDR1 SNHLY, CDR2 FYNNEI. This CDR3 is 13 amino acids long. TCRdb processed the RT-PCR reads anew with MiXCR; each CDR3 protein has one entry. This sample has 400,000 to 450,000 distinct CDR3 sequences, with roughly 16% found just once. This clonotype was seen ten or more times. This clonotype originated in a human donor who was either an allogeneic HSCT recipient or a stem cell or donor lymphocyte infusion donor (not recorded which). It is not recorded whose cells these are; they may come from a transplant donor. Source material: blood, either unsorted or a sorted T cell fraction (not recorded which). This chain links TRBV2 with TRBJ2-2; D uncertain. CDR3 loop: CASTRNQQGELFF. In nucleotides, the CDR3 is TGTGCCAGCACACGTAATCAGCAAGGGGAGCTGTTTTTT.